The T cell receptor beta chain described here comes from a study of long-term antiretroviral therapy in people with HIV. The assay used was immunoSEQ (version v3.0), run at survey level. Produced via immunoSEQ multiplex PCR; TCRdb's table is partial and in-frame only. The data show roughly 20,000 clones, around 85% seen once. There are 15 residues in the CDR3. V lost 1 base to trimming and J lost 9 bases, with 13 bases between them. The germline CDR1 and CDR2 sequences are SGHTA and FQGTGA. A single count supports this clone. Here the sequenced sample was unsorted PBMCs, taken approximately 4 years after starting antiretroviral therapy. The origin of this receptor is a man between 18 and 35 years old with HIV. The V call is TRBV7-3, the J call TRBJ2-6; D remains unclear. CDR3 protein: CASSLIGPIDNVLTF. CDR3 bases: TGTGCCAGCAGCTTAATTGGGCCGATAGACAACGTCCTGACTTTC.